This T cell receptor (beta chain) was identified in a study of OX40 agonist ivuxolimab in advanced cancers. Overall study context: Participants averaged 60 years of age (range about 23 to 90) and were roughly 83% male.

General study points: CD4+ T cells averaged fewer expanded clones than CD8+ T cells. Relatively little clonal expansion, among the lowest observed, appeared in partial responders at 0.1-3.0 mg/kg.

On this clone itself: Its antigen is as yet unknown.

Some clones are missing from TCRdb's copy, which holds only in-frame ones; the method was immunoSEQ multiplex PCR. The table includes about 48,000 clones, about 79% detected once. The sample was CD4+ or CD8+ T cells sorted from blood, taken in a trial of the OX40 agonist ivuxolimab. The receptor comes from an adult with an advanced solid tumor such as melanoma, head and neck, liver or kidney cancer.

The CDR3 coding sequence is TGTGCCAGCTCTTCGACAGCGTCCTCTGGAAACACCATATATTTT. Its protein is CASSSTASSGNTIYF. V gene TRBV18 combines with J gene TRBJ1-3, with a tentative D call TRBD1 (5 bases). Germline lookup yields CDR1 KGHSH and CDR2 LQKENI. V lost 6 bases, J lost 0 bases, and 12 bases lay in between. The CDR3 loop spans 15 amino acids. Full variable domain (outside the CDR3, taken from reference TRBV18 and TRBJ1-3): NAGVMQNPRHLVRRRGQEARLRCSPMKGHSHVYWYRQLPEEGLKFMVYLQKENIIDESGMPKERFSAEFPKEGPSILRIQQVVRGDSAAYFCASSSTASSGNTIYFGEGSWLTVV.